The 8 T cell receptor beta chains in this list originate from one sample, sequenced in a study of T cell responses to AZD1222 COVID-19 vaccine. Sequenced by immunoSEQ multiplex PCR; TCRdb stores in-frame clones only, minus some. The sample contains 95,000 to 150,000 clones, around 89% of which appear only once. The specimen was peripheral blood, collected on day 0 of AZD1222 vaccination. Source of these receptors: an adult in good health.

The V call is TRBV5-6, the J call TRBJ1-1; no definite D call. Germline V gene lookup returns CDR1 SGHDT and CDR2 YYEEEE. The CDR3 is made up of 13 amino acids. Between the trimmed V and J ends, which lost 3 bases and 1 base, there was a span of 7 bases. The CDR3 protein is CASSYKTNTEAFF. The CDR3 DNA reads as TGTGCCAGCAGCTACAAGACGAACACTGAAGCTTTCTTT.

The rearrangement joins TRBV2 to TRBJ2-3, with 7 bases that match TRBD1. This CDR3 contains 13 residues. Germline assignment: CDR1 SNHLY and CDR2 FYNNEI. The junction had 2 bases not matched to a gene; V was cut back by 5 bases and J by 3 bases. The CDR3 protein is CASSRQGTDTQYF. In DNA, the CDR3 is TGTGCCAGCAGTCGACAGGGAACAGATACGCAGTATTTT.

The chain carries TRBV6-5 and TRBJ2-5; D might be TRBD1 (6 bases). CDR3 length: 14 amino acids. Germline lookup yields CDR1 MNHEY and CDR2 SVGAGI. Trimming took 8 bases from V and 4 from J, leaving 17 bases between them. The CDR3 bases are TGTGCCAGCTTACTAACAGGGCCAGGAGAGACCCAGTACTTC. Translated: CASLLTGPGETQYF.

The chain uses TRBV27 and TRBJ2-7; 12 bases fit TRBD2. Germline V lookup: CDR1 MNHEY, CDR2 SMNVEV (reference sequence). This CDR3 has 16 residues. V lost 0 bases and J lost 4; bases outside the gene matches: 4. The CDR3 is CASSLSLLAGGYEQYF. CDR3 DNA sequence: TGTGCCAGCAGTTTATCCTTACTAGCGGGAGGATACGAGCAGTACTTC.

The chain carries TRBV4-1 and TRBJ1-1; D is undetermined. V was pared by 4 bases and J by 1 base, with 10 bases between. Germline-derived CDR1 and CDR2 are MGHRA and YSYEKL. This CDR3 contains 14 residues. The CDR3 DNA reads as TGCGCCAGCAGCCGAACACCGGGGAACACTGAAGCTTTCTTT. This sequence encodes CASSRTPGNTEAFF.

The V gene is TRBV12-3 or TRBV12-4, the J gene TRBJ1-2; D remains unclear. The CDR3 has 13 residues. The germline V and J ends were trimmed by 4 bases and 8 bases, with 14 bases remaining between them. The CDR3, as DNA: TGTGCCAGCAGTTCGGGTCCCGTAAGGGGCTACACCTTC. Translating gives CASSSGPVRGYTF.

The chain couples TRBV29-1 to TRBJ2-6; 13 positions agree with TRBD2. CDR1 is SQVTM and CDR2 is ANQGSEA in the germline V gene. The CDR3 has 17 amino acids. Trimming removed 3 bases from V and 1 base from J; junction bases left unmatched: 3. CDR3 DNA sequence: TGCAGCGTTGATCGGACTAGCGGGAGATCTGGGGCCAACGTCCTGACTTTC. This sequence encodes CSVDRTSGRSGANVLTF.

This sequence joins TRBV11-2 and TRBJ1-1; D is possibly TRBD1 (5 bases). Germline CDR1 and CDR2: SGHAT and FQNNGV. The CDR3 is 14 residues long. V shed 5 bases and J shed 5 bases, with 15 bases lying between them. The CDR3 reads CASSRIGGGTEAFF. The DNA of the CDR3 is TGTGCCAGCAGCCGGATCGGGGGGGGTACTGAAGCTTTCTTT.